A selection of T cell receptor beta chains follows, all from one sample in a study of blood T cell repertoires in COVID-19. Assay: immunoSEQ multiplex PCR; the TCRdb copy retains only in-frame clones and omits some. In the table there are approximately 120,000 clones, roughly 83% of which are singletons. Sequences were obtained from peripheral blood. All receptors come from a woman in her fifties or sixties with acute or convalescent COVID-19. The CDR3 runs from the conserved cysteine through the conserved F or W. D genes are given only for firm matches. A clone size is listed for some rows: how often the clone was seen (once, few, many), or a class if it is expanded.

TRBD1 | TRBJ2-3 | TRBV27 | - | CASSLSWTGRDTQYF | TGTGCCAGCAGTTTATCCTGGACAGGGAGGGATACGCAGTATTTT
- | TRBJ2-1 | TRBV6-1 | few | CASSETRWLPPAYNEQFF | TGTGCCAGCAGTGAGACTCGCTGGTTACCACCCGCCTACAATGAGCAGTTCTTC
- | TRBJ2-4 | TRBV28 | - | CASTIGTHKNIQYF | TGTGCCAGTACCATCGGGACACATAAAAACATTCAGTACTTC
TRBD1 | TRBJ1-2 | TRBV7-2 | few | CASSPGQGHGYTF | TGTGCCAGCAGTCCGGGACAGGGACATGGCTACACCTTC
- | TRBJ1-2 | TRBV7-9 | - | CASSLVIPNYGYTF | TGTGCCAGCAGCTTAGTTATCCCTAACTATGGCTACACCTTC
- | TRBJ1-1 | TRBV6-5 | - | CASSTSPGVWSEAFF | TGTGCCAGCAGTACCTCCCCAGGGGTTTGGTCTGAAGCTTTCTTT
- | TRBJ1-5 | TRBV2 | once | CASSVDDQPQHF | TGTGCCAGCAGTGTAGATGATCAGCCCCAGCATTTT
- | TRBJ2-5 | TRBV19 | - | CASSMRQKETQYF | TGTGCCAGTAGTATGCGGCAGAAAGAGACCCAGTACTTC
TRBD2 | TRBJ2-5 | TRBV30 | - | CAWSVRSSGVTAQYF | TGTGCCTGGAGTGTACGTTCGAGCGGGGTGACGGCCCAGTACTTC
- | TRBJ1-6 | TRBV30 | - | CAWRQDNSPLHF | TGTGCCTGGAGGCAGGATAATTCACCCCTCCACTTT
- | TRBJ1-5 | TRBV4-2 | - | CASSPRDTSNQPQHF | TGTGCCAGCAGTCCGAGGGACACTAGCAATCAGCCCCAGCATTTT
- | TRBJ1-2 | TRBV12-3/TRBV12-4 | - | CASSETALGGYTF | TGTGCCAGCAGCGAGACAGCCCTGGGGGGCTACACCTTC
TRBD2 | TRBJ2-3 | TRBV14 | - | CASSPTRTSGLDTQYF | TGTGCCAGCAGCCCCACCCGGACTAGCGGGCTGGATACGCAGTATTTT
- | TRBJ1-1 | TRBV6-1 | - | CASSEGLMNTEAFF | TGTGCCAGCAGTGAGGGGCTCATGAACACTGAAGCTTTCTTT
TRBD2 | TRBJ2-2 | TRBV3-1/TRBV3-2 | - | CASSQGTSGRIGVGELFF | TGTGCCAGCAGCCAAGGGACTAGCGGGAGAATCGGGGTCGGGGAGCTGTTTTTT
TRBD2 | TRBJ2-1 | TRBV2 | - | CASSKEGSGGYNEQFF | TGTGCCAGCAGTAAGGAGGGTAGCGGGGGCTACAATGAGCAGTTCTTC
TRBD1 | TRBJ1-3 | TRBV28 | once | CASTGGAGNTIYF | TGTGCCAGCACAGGGGGCGCTGGAAACACCATATATTTT
TRBD1 | TRBJ1-2 | TRBV6-5 | - | CASRGQQYYGYTF | TGTGCCAGCAGGGGACAGCAATACTATGGCTACACCTTC
TRBD1 | TRBJ1-2 | TRBV5-4 | - | CASSLGLQGAFGYTF | TGTGCCAGCAGCTTGGGGTTACAGGGGGCTTTTGGCTACACCTTC
- | TRBJ1-5 | TRBV28 | - | CASRAGLKSWPQHF | TGTGCCAGCAGAGCGGGGCTCAAATCTTGGCCCCAGCATTTT
TRBD2 | TRBJ2-1 | TRBV9 | - | CASSVEGSGGPNEQFF | TGTGCCAGCAGCGTAGAGGGTAGCGGGGGACCCAATGAGCAGTTCTTC
TRBD1 | TRBJ1-1 | TRBV7-6 | - | CASSKYRGVRTEAFF | TGTGCCAGCAGCAAGTACAGGGGCGTTAGGACTGAAGCTTTCTTT
- | TRBJ1-2 | TRBV6-5 | - | CASSRDSSGIDYTF | TGTGCCAGCAGTAGGGATTCGTCGGGAATCGACTACACCTTC
TRBD2 | TRBJ2-5 | TRBV10-3 | few | CAIGRGTSGAQETQYF | TGTGCCATCGGGCGGGGGACTAGCGGAGCCCAAGAGACCCAGTACTTC
TRBD2 | TRBJ2-2 | TRBV6-5 | - | CASSYSGTRIRELFF | TGTGCCAGCAGTTACTCAGGGACTAGAATCCGGGAGCTGTTTTTT
- | TRBJ1-6 | TRBV19 | - | CASRPLTGDESPLHF | TGTGCCAGTAGACCCCTAACGGGGGACGAATCACCCCTCCACTTT
- | TRBJ1-2 | TRBV18 | once | CASSPPGLSQPTGYTF | TGTGCCAGCTCACCTCCCGGATTGTCGCAGCCGACAGGCTACACCTTC
- | TRBJ1-5 | TRBV18 | once | CASSREGDQPQHF | TGTGCCAGCTCACGGGAGGGAGACCAGCCCCAGCATTTT
TRBD1 | TRBJ1-6 | TRBV7-9 | - | CASRGSGSSYNSPLHF | TGTGCCTCCAGGGGGTCGGGGAGCTCCTATAATTCACCCCTCCACTTT
TRBD1 | TRBJ1-2 | TRBV5-6 | few | CASGTGVGYGYTF | TGTGCCAGCGGTACAGGGGTGGGCTATGGCTACACCTTC
- | TRBJ1-4 | TRBV28 | - | CASGGGDATNEKLFF | TGTGCCAGCGGAGGCGGGGACGCAACTAATGAAAAACTGTTTTTT
- | TRBJ2-1 | TRBV27 | - | CASSAASSNEQFF | TGTGCCAGCTCAGCCGCTAGCAGCAATGAGCAGTTCTTC
TRBD1 | TRBJ1-2 | TRBV27 | - | CASRETGNYGYTF | TGTGCCAGCAGGGAGACAGGGAACTATGGCTACACCTTC
- | TRBJ2-7 | TRBV10-1 | - | CASSHSGSPYEQYF | TGCGCCAGCAGTCACTCCGGGTCCCCCTACGAGCAGTACTTC
- | TRBJ2-7 | TRBV5-1 | - | CASSLTRPGGAYEQYF | TGCGCCAGCAGCCTAACTCGACCGGGGGGCGCCTACGAGCAGTACTTC
TRBD1 | TRBJ1-2 | TRBV6-5 | - | CASRRTGAGTHGYTF | TGTGCCAGCAGGCGAACAGGGGCGGGTACCCATGGCTACACCTTC